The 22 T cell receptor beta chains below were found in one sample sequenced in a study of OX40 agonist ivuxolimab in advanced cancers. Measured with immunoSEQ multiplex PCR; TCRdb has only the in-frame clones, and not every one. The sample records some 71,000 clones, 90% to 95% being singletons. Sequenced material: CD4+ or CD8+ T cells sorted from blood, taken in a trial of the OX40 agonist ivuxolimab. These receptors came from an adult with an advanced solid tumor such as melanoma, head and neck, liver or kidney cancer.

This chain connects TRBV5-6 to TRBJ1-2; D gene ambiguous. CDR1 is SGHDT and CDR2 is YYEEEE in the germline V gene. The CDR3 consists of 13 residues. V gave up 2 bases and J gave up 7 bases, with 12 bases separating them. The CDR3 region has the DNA TGTGCCAGCAGCTTTCAAGGGTGGTCTGGCTACACCTTC. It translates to CASSFQGWSGYTF.

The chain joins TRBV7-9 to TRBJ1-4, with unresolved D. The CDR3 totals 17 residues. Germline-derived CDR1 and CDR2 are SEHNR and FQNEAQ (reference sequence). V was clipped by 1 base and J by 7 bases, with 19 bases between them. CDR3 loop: CASSLGEARPGSEKLFF. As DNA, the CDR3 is TGTGCCAGCAGCTTAGGAGAGGCGCGGCCGGGATCTGAAAAACTGTTTTTT.

Here the CDR3 reads CAIGGLELNQPQHF. CDR3 nucleotides: TGTGCGATTGGAGGGTTAGAGCTCAATCAGCCCCAGCATTTT. The chain combines TRBV28 with TRBJ1-5; no firm D call. The germline gives CDR1 MDHEN, CDR2 SYDVKM. The CDR3 consists of 14 residues.

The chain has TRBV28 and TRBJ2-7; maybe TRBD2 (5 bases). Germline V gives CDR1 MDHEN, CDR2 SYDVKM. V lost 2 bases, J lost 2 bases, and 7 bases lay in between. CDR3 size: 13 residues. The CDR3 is CASSLGSTYEQYF. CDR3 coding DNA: TGTGCCAGCAGTTTAGGGAGTACCTACGAGCAGTACTTC.

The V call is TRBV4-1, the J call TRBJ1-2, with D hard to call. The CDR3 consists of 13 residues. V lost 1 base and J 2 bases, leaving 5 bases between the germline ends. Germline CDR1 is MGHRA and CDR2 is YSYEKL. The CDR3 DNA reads TGCGCCAGCAGCCAAGGGTGGAACTATGGCTACACCTTC. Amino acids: CASSQGWNYGYTF.

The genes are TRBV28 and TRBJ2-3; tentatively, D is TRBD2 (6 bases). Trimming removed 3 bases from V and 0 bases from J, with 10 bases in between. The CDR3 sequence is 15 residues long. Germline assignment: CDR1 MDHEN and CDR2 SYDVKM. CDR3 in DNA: TGTGCCAGCAGTTTTAACAGCGGGAGCACAGATACGCAGTATTTT. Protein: CASSFNSGSTDTQYF.

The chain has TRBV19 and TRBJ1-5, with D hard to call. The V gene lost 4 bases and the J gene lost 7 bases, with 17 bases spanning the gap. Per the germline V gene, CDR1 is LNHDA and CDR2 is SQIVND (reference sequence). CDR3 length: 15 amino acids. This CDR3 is CASSNHQVEAQPQHF. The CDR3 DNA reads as TGTGCCAGTAGTAACCATCAGGTGGAGGCACAGCCCCAGCATTTT.

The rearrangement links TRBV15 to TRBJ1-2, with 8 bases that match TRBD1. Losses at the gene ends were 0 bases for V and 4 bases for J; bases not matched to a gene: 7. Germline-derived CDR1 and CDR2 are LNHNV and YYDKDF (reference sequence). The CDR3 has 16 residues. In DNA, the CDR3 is TGTGCCACCAGCAGAGAACGACAGGGGTTGGGCTATGGCTACACCTTC. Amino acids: CATSRERQGLGYGYTF.

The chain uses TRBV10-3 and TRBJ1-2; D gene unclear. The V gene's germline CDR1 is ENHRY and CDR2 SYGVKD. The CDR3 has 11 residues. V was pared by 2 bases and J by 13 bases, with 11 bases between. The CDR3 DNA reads TGTGCCATCAGTGAGGGGTCAGTCTGCACCTTC. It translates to CAISEGSVCTF.

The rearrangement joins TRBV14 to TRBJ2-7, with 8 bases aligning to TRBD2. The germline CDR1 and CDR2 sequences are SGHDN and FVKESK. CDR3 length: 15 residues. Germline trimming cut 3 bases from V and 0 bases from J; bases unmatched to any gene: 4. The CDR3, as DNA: TGTGCCAGCAGCCACCGGACTAGCCCCTCCTACGAGCAGTACTTC. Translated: CASSHRTSPSYEQYF.

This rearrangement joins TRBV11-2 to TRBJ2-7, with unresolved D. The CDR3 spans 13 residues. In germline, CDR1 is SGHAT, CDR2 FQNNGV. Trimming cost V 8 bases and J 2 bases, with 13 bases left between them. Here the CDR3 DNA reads TGTGCCAGCCAGGCAGGATCTACCTACGAGCAGTACTTC. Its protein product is CASQAGSTYEQYF.

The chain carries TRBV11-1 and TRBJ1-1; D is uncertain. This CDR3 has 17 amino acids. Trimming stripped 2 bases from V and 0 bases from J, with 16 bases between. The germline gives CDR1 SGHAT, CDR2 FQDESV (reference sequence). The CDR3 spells CASSLYSALRLNTEAFF. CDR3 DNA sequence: TGTGCCAGCAGCTTATATTCCGCCCTTCGACTGAACACTGAAGCTTTCTTT.

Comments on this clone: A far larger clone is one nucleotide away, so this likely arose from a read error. CDR3 sequence (DNA): TGTGCCAGCAGCCCCCTGGGGGCGGGAGGGCCAGACGAGGAGCTGTTTTTT. It translates to CASSPLGAGGPDEELFF. V and J are TRBV11-2 and TRBJ2-2; 9 bases agree with TRBD2. Germline V CDR1 and CDR2: SGHAT, FQNNGV. The CDR3 extends over 17 amino acids. J lost 10 bases, V lost 5 bases, and 17 bases had no gene match.

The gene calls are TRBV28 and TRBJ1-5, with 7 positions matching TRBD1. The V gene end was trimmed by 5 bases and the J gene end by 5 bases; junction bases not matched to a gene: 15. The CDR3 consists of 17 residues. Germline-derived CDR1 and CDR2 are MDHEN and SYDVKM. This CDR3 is CASSRGTVSPGYQPQHF. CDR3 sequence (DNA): TGTGCCAGCAGTCGAGGGACAGTATCGCCGGGATATCAGCCCCAGCATTTT.

CDR3 protein: CASSWDSTDTQYF. In nucleotides, the CDR3 is TGTGCCAGCAGCTGGGATAGCACAGATACGCAGTATTTT. This chain joins TRBV7-9 and TRBJ2-3, with D unclear. Germline lookup yields CDR1 SEHNR and CDR2 FQNEAQ (reference sequence). This CDR3 comprises 13 residues. The V end was cut by 4 bases, the J end by 0 bases, with 5 bases between.

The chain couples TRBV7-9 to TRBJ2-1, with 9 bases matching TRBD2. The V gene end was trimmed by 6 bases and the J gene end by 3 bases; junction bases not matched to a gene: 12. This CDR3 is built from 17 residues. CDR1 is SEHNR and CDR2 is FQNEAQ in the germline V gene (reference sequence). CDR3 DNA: TGTGCCAGCAGGCAGGGGGGAACTAGCGGGCTCTACAATGAGCAGTTCTTC. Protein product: CASRQGGTSGLYNEQFF.

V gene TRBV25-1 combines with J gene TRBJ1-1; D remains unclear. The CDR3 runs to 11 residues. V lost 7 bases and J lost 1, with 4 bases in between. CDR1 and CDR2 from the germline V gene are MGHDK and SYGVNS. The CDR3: CASTENTEAFF. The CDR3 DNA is TGTGCCAGCACGGAGAACACTGAAGCTTTCTTT.

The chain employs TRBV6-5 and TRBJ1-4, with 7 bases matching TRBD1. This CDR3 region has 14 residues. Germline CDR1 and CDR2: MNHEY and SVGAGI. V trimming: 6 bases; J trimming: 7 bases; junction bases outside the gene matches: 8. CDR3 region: CASSLNRGREKLFF. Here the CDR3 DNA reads TGTGCCAGCAGCCTAAACAGGGGACGTGAAAAACTGTTTTTT.

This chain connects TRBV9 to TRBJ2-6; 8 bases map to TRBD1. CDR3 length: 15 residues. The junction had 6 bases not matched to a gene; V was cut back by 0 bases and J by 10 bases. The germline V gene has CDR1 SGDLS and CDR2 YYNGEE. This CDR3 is CASSVVDRVANVLTF. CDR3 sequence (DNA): TGTGCCAGCAGCGTAGTGGACAGGGTGGCAAACGTCCTGACTTTC.

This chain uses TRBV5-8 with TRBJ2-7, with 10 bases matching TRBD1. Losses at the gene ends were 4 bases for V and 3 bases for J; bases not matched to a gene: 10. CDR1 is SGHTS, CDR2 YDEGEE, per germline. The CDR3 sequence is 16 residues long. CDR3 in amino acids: CASSRPRTGGVYEQYF. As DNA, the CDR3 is TGTGCCAGCAGCAGACCCCGGACAGGGGGGGTCTACGAGCAGTACTTC.

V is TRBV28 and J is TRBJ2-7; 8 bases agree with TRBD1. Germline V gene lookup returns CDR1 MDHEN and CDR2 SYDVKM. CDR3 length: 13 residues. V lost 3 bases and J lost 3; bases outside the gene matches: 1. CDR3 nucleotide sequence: TGTGCCAGCAGTTTTGGACAGGGCTACGAGCAGTACTTC. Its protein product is CASSFGQGYEQYF.

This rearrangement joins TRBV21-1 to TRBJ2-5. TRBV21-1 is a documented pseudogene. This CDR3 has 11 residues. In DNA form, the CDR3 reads TGTGCCAGCAACCTCTTTGGGACCCAGTACTTC. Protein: CASNLFGTQYF.